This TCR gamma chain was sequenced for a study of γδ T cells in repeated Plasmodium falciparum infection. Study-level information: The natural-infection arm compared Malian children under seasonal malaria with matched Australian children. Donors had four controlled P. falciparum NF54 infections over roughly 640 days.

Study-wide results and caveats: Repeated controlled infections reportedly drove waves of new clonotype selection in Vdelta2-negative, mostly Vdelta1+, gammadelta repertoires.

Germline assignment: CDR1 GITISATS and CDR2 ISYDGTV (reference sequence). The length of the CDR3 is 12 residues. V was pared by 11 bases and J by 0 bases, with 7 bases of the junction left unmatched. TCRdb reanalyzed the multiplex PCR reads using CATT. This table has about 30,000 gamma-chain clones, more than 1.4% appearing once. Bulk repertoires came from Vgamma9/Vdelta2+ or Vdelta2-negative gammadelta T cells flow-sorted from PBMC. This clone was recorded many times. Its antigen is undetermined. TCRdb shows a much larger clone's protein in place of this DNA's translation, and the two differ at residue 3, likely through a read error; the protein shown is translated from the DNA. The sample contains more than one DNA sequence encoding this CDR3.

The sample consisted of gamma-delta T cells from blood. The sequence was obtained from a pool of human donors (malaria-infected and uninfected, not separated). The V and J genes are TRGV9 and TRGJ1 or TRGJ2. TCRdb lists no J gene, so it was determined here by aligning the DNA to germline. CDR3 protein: CASYPNYYKKLF. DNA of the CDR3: TGTGCCTCGTATCCGAATTATTATAAGAAACTCTTT.